What follows are 9 T cell receptor beta chains derived from one specimen sequenced in a study of shared clonotypes between healthy human individuals. The assay was immunoSEQ multiplex PCR, and TCRdb's table has in-frame clones only and misses some. The sample holds about 1.1 million clones, 70% to 80% seen once. The sample comprised memory CD4+ T cells from PBMCs. Subset specified: CD45RA-negative fraction. Every receptor here comes from a man aged 18 to 29 in good health. Some clones in this sample may be carry-over from other donors' samples.

This clone was observed a few times. V gene TRBV7-9 combines with J gene TRBJ1-5; maybe TRBD1 (6 bases). This CDR3 spans 15 amino acids. With 5 bases removed from V and 6 bases from J, the gap between germline ends came to 17 bases. Germline V lookup: CDR1 SEHNR, CDR2 FQNEAQ (reference sequence). CDR3 sequence reads: CASSVSGAPGQPQHF. The DNA of the CDR3 is TGTGCCAGCAGCGTATCAGGGGCGCCTGGTCAGCCCCAGCATTTT.

The rearrangement links TRBV2 to TRBJ2-5; 10 bases are a match to TRBD2. The germline V gene encodes CDR1 SNHLY and CDR2 FYNNEI. This CDR3 comprises 15 residues. J gave up 1 base and V 5 bases, and 4 bases lay outside the gene matches. The CDR3, as DNA: TGTGCCAGCAGTCGACTAGCGGGCCTCCAAGAGACCCAGTACTTC. Amino acid sequence: CASSRLAGLQETQYF.

Worth noting for this clone: Other DNA sequences within the sample encode an identical CDR3. The chain combines TRBV9 with TRBJ1-1; D remains ambiguous. V was cut by 0 bases and J by 4 bases, with 7 bases left in between. The CDR3 has 13 amino acids. Germline assignment: CDR1 SGDLS and CDR2 YYNGEE. CDR3 region: CASSVGAGTEAFF. DNA for the CDR3: TGTGCCAGCAGCGTAGGGGCGGGCACTGAAGCTTTCTTT.

This clone came up a few times. This sequence joins TRBV7-3 and TRBJ2-1; D gene unclear. Trimming took 4 bases from V and 9 from J, leaving 13 bases between them. Germline values: CDR1 SGHTA, CDR2 FQGTGA. The CDR3 has 13 amino acids. In DNA, the CDR3 is TGTGCCAGCAGCTCGGCCGACTCGGGTGAGCAGTTCTTC. Its translation: CASSSADSGEQFF.

The chain has TRBV19 and TRBJ2-5; TRBD1 aligns across 8 bases. Germline V gives CDR1 LNHDA, CDR2 SQIVND (reference sequence). There are 14 residues in the CDR3. V shed 4 bases, J shed 4 bases, and the junction held 5 bases outside the gene matches. CDR3 sequence reads: CASSRPGGLETQYF. The CDR3 DNA follows: TGTGCCAGTAGTAGACCAGGGGGCCTAGAGACCCAGTACTTC. Based on the CDR3 plus reference TRBV19 and TRBJ2-5, the full variable domain is DGGITQSPKYLFRKEGQNVTLSCEQNLNHDAMYWYRQDPGQGLRLIYYSQIVNDFQKGDIAEGYSVSREKKESFPLTVTSAQKNPTAFYLCASSRPGGLETQYFGPGTRLLVL.

This clone turned up a few times. This may be a read error: a much more frequent sequence differs by one nucleotide. The sample contains more than one DNA sequence encoding this CDR3. The chain combines TRBV6-6 with TRBJ1-1; 7 bases line up with TRBD1. From germline, CDR1 is MNHNY and CDR2 SVGAGI (reference sequence). J lost 0 bases, V lost 2 bases, and 0 bases had no gene match. The CDR3 has 14 residues. DNA of the CDR3: TGTGCCAGCAGTTACGGACAGGTGAACACTGAAGCTTTCTTT. Encoded protein: CASSYGQVNTEAFF.

V is TRBV29-1 and J is TRBJ2-5; D unresolved. The J call may be in error: the DNA end matches TRBJ2-7 better. The CDR3 covers 11 residues. Looked up from germline, CDR1 is SQVTM and CDR2 is ANQGSEA. The CDR3 loop reads CSARWGYEQYF. The CDR3 DNA is TGCAGCGCCCGTTGGGGCTACGAGCAGTACTTC.

The chain uses TRBV27 and TRBJ1-2; D gene ambiguous. Germline lookup yields CDR1 MNHEY and CDR2 SMNVEV (reference sequence). Trimming left V 3 bases short and J 6 bases short, with 11 bases between. This CDR3 has 13 amino acids. The CDR3, as DNA: TGTGCCAGCAGTTTTTGGGGTAGGAATGGCTACACCTTC. Protein product: CASSFWGRNGYTF.

This clone was seen only a few times. The rearrangement joins TRBV7-2 to TRBJ2-1; D possibly corresponds to TRBD2 (5 bases). The germline V gene encodes CDR1 SGHTA and CDR2 FQGNSA. The V and J ends lost 5 bases and 7 bases respectively, with 18 bases between them. This CDR3 contains 15 residues. The CDR3 reads CASSPSPGVGNEQFF. DNA of the CDR3: TGTGCCAGCAGCCCCTCCCCCGGGGTAGGGAATGAGCAGTTCTTC.